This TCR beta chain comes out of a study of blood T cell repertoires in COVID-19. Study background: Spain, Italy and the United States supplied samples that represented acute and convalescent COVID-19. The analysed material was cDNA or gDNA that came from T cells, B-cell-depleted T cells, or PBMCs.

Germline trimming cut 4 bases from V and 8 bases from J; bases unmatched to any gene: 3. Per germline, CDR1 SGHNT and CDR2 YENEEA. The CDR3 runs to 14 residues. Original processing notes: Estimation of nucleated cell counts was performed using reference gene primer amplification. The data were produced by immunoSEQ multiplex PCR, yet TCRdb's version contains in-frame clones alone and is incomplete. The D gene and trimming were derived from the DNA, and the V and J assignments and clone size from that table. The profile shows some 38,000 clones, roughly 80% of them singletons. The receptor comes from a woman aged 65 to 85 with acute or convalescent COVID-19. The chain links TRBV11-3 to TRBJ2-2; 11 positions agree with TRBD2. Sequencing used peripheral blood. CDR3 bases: TGTGCCAGCAGCTCCCGACTAGCGGGAGGGGAGCTGTTTTTT. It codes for CASSSRLAGGELFF.